The 10 T cell receptor beta chains in this list originate from one sample, sequenced in a study of control samples from healthy donors and cancer patients. The repertoire was sequenced with immunoSEQ multiplex PCR; TCRdb's copy has only in-frame clones and lacks some. This table holds around 200,000 clones, about 95% found once. Sequencing was performed on blood. The receptors were gathered from a man aged 50 to 59 in good health.

The gene calls are TRBV5-1 and TRBJ1-4; D gene unclear. V was trimmed by 4 bases and J by 7 bases, leaving 17 bases between them. The CDR3 contains 15 residues. In germline, CDR1 is SGHRS, CDR2 YFSETQ. CDR3 nucleotides: TGCGCCAGCAGCCAATACCTCTCTGGGGTTGAAAAACTGTTTTTT. This encodes CASSQYLSGVEKLFF.

Here the CDR3 reads CASMGQLNTEAFF. The CDR3 DNA sequence: TGTGCCAGCATGGGACAGTTGAACACTGAAGCTTTCTTT. The rearrangement links TRBV6-5 to TRBJ1-1, with 7 nucleotides matching TRBD1. This CDR3 spans 13 amino acids. V shed 7 bases, J shed 0 bases, and the junction held 2 bases outside the gene matches. In germline, CDR1 is MNHEY, CDR2 SVGAGI.

The rearrangement joins TRBV5-1 to TRBJ1-2; D gene uncertain. Trimming cost V 0 bases and J 9 bases, with 15 bases left between them. The CDR3 loop spans 14 amino acids. CDR1 and CDR2 from the germline V gene are SGHRS and YFSETQ. CDR3 sequence: CASSLEPRGGSYTF. CDR3 in DNA: TGCGCCAGCAGCTTGGAACCTCGGGGAGGGAGCTACACCTTC. Filled out from reference TRBV5-1 and TRBJ1-2, the complete variable domain reads KAGVTQTPRYLIKTRGQQVTLSCSPISGHRSVSWYQQTPGQGLQFLFEYFSETQRNKGNFPGRFSGRQFSNSRSEMNVSTLELGDSALYLCASSLEPRGGSYTFGSGTRLTVV.

V and J are TRBV29-1 and TRBJ2-7, with 9 bases lining up with TRBD1. Looked up from germline, CDR1 is SQVTM and CDR2 is ANQGSEA. The junction had 5 bases not matched to a gene; V was cut back by 6 bases and J by 5 bases. The CDR3 is 12 residues long. CDR3 residues: CSVHRGLNEQYF. The CDR3 nucleotides are TGCAGCGTGCACAGGGGGCTAAACGAGCAGTACTTC.

The V call is TRBV6-6, the J call TRBJ1-6; 7 bases fit TRBD1. There are 15 residues in the CDR3. Germline V lookup: CDR1 MNHNY, CDR2 SVGAGI (reference sequence). The ends lost 7 bases at V and 6 bases at J; junction bases unmatched: 9. CDR3 DNA: TGTGCCAGCATGAAAGGGGGCATATCTAATTCACCCCTCCACTTT. The encoded protein is CASMKGGISNSPLHF.

This clone was seen more than once but under ten times. CDR3 DNA sequence: TGTGCCAGCAGTAGACAGGGGATCACAGATACGCAGTATTTT. It codes for CASSRQGITDTQYF. The chain employs TRBV6-4 and TRBJ2-3; 8 bases match TRBD1. The V gene's germline CDR1 is MRHNA and CDR2 SNTAGT. Trimming at V came to 5 bases and at J to 2 bases, leaving 3 bases not matched to a gene. The CDR3 has 14 amino acids.

This sequence joins TRBV7-2 and TRBJ1-5; D unresolved. The V end was cut by 5 bases, the J end by 5 bases, with 10 bases between. The germline V gene encodes CDR1 SGHTA and CDR2 FQGNSA. The CDR3 totals 13 residues. CDR3 bases: TGTGCCAGCAGCCCCCGTGGTGATCAGCCCCAGCATTTT. This gives the protein CASSPRGDQPQHF.

The table lists this clone with a count of one. This sequence joins TRBV19 and TRBJ1-2, with 9 bases identical to TRBD1. Trimming cost V 3 bases and J 6 bases; bases outside gene matches: 5. The CDR3 extends over 14 amino acids. Looked up from germline, CDR1 is LNHDA and CDR2 is SQIVND (reference sequence). CDR3 amino acids: CASSMIQGADGYTF. CDR3 bases: TGTGCCAGTAGTATGATACAGGGGGCGGATGGCTACACCTTC. Filled out from reference TRBV19 and TRBJ1-2, the complete variable domain reads DGGITQSPKYLFRKEGQNVTLSCEQNLNHDAMYWYRQDPGQGLRLIYYSQIVNDFQKGDIAEGYSVSREKKESFPLTVTSAQKNPTAFYLCASSMIQGADGYTFGSGTRLTVV.

The genes are TRBV11-3 and TRBJ2-1; TRBD2 aligns across 7 bases. CDR1 is SGHNT, CDR2 YENEEA, per germline. With 3 bases clipped from V and 1 base from J, the junction kept 3 bases outside the gene matches. This CDR3 has 15 residues. CDR3 sequence reads: CASSLGGSSYNEQFF. CDR3 DNA sequence: TGTGCCAGCAGCTTGGGGGGGAGTTCCTACAATGAGCAGTTCTTC.

The chain has TRBV15 and TRBJ1-1; maybe TRBD1 (5 bases). CDR3 length: 14 amino acids. V lost 1 base, J lost 4 bases, and 10 bases lay in between. CDR1 LNHNV and CDR2 YYDKDF come from the germline V gene (reference sequence). CDR3 loop: CATSRARTGTEAFF. The CDR3 DNA reads TGTGCCACCAGCAGAGCCAGAACAGGCACTGAAGCTTTCTTT.